A selection of T cell receptor beta chains follows, all from one sample in a study of shared clonotypes between healthy human individuals. TCRdb's table, derived via immunoSEQ multiplex PCR, lists solely in-frame clones and lacks some. The repertoire holds about 2.4 million clones, with roughly 93% as singletons. Sequencing was done on a sample of naive CD4+ T cells from PBMCs. Every receptor here comes from a man between 18 and 35 years old in good health. Some clones in this sample may be carry-over from other donors' samples. Each CDR3 is given without its conserved first and last residue. D genes are given only for firm matches.

j_call | v_call | d_call | cdr3_aa
TRBJ2-5 | TRBV9 | TRBD2 | ASSFSGGARETQY
TRBJ1-1 | TRBV19 | TRBD1 | ASSRDREGTEAF
TRBJ1-2 | TRBV28 | TRBD1 | ASSTRTGTYGYT
TRBJ1-2 | TRBV5-8 | - | ASSLETFYGYT
TRBJ1-1 | TRBV4-1 | - | ASSQPAKGSWTEAF
TRBJ1-5 | TRBV28 | TRBD1 | ASSPSRDRVQPQH
TRBJ2-3 | TRBV6-1 | - | ASSPSREYADTQY
TRBJ2-2 | TRBV5-1 | - | ASSLGRDTGELF
TRBJ2-3 | TRBV28 | - | ASSRKGWFTDTQY
TRBJ2-1 | TRBV28 | - | ASSLWAGSSYNEQF
TRBJ2-5 | TRBV11-2 | - | ASSLALEGTQY
TRBJ2-7 | TRBV9 | TRBD1 | ASSETGQGIFEQY
TRBJ2-6 | TRBV6-1 | - | ARGDSGANVLT
TRBJ2-1 | TRBV4-1 | - | ASSLQSSYNEQF
TRBJ1-3 | TRBV6-6 | - | ASMGGGNTIY
TRBJ2-3 | TRBV4-1 | TRBD1 | ASSRILGQGGKDTQY
TRBJ2-2 | TRBV15 | TRBD1 | ATSTGQAANTGELF
- | TRBV29-1 | - | SVEVLYEQY
TRBJ1-1 | TRBV28 | - | ASRLKSRLEAF